This T cell receptor beta chain is from a study of T-cell memory formation after mild COVID-19. Regarding the study as a whole: Clones which contracted sat mainly in CM and EM if CD4+, and in EMRA if CD8+. Clones that shrank (day 15 to 85) were balanced CD4/CD8, whereas later expanders leaned CD4+.

TCRdb re-called the 5' RACE reads with MiXCR, one entry per CDR3 protein. The data contain 250,000 to 300,000 distinct CDR3 sequences, approximately 15% of them seen just once; the ten biggest clones take up 22%. With regard to this clonotype: Its antigen is unidentified.

Input material: PBMCs or a T cell subset sorted from them (not recorded which). This TCR was recovered from a man aged 18-30 years who had mild COVID-19 (a few samples of this study predate the infection). Cell type and time point are not known.

The CDR3: CASLSGGSGTQYF. The CDR3 DNA is TGTGCCAGCCTGTCGGGGGGGTCGGGTACGCAGTATTTT. J is TRBJ2-3 and V is TRBV27; 8 bases are a match to TRBD2. With V trimmed by 8 bases and J by 8 bases, 9 bases remained unmatched. This CDR3 has 13 amino acids. Germline CDR1 reads MNHEY; CDR2 reads SMNVEV (reference sequence).